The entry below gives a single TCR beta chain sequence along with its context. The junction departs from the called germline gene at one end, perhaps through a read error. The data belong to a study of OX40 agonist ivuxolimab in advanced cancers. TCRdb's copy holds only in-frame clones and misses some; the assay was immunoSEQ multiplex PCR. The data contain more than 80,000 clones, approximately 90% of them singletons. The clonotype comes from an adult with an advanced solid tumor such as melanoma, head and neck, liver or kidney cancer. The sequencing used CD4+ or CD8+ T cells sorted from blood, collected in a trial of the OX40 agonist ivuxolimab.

CDR3 protein: CASSLERDTEAFF. The CDR3 nucleotides read TGTGCTAGCAGCTTGGAAAGGGACACTGAAGCTTTCTTT. The chain combines TRBV7-7 with TRBJ1-1; D call uncertain. This CDR3 is 13 amino acids long. Germline-derived CDR1 and CDR2 are SSHAT and FNYEAQ (reference sequence). The variable domain in full, completed from reference TRBV7-7 and TRBJ1-1, reads GAGVSQSPRYKVTKRGQDVTLRCDPISSHATLYWYQQALGQGPEFLTYFNYEAQPDKSGLPSDRFSAERPEGSISTLTIQRTEQRDSAMYRCASSLERDTEAFFGQGTRLTVV.